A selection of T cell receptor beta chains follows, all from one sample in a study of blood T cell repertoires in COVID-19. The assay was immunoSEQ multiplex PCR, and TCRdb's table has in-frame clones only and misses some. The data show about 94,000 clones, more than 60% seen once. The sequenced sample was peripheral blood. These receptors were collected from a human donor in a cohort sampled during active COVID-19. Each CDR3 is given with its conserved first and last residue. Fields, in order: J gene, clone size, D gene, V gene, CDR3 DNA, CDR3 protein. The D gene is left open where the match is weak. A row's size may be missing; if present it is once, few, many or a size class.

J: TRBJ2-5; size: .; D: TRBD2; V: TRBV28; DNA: TGTGCCAGCACCCAAGGGACTAGACAACGAGAGACCCAGTACTTC; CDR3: CASTQGTRQRETQYF
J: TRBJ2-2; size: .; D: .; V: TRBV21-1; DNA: TGTGCCAGCAGCAAAGATCGGGACAGATACTCGAACACCGGGGAGCTGTTTTTT; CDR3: CASSKDRDRYSNTGELFF
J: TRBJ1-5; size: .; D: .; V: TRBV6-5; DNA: TGTGCCAGCAGTCCAGGGGAACGAAGCAATCAGCCCCAGCATTTT; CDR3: CASSPGERSNQPQHF
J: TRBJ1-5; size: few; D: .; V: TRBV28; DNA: TGTGCCAGCAGCCACCTAGGACAGCCCCAGCATTTT; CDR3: CASSHLGQPQHF
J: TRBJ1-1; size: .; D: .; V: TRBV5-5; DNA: TGTGCCAGCAGCGCTCATTACAGGGCCACGAACACTGAAGCTTTCTTT; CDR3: CASSAHYRATNTEAFF
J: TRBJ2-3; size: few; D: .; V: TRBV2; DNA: TGTGCCAGCACGGGGGATACTAGCACAGATACGCAGTATTTT; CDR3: CASTGDTSTDTQYF
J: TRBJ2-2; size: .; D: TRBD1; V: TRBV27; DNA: TGTGCCAGCAGTCCACTTCCAGGGACAGGGGACACCGGGGAGCTGTTTTTT; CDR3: CASSPLPGTGDTGELFF
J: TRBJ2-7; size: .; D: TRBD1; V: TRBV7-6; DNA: TGTGCCAGCAGCTCGGGGGTGGGACAGGGCTACGAGCAGTACTTC; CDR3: CASSSGVGQGYEQYF
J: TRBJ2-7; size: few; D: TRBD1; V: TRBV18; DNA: TGTGCCAGCGGCCGGGACAGCTACGAGCAGTACTTC; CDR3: CASGRDSYEQYF
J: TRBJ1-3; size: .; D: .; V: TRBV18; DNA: TGTGCCAGCTCACCACTGCAGGGTAGTTCTGGAAACACCATATATTTT; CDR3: CASSPLQGSSGNTIYF
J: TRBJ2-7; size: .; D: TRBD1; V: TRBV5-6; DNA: TGTGCCAGCAGCGGGACAGGTCAATTGAGGGAACAGTACTTC; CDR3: CASSGTGQLREQYF
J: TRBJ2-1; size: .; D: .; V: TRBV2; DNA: TGTGCCAGCAGTGGGGGTCTAGGGACACAGCTCGGGAAAGAGCAGTTCTTC; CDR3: CASSGGLGTQLGKEQFF
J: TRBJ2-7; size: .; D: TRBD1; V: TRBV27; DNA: TGTGCCAGCAGTTTATGGGACAGGTCCAACGAGCAGTACTTC; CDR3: CASSLWDRSNEQYF
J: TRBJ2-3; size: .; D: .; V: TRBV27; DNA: TGTGCCAGCAGTTTATTGGGGAGCCAGTATACGCAGTATTTT; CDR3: CASSLLGSQYTQYF
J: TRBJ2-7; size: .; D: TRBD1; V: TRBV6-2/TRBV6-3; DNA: TGTGCCAGCAGTTACGGCCTGACAGGGCTCTCCTACGAGCAGTACTTC; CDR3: CASSYGLTGLSYEQYF
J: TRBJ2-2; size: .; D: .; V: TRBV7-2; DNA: TGTGCCAGCAGCCCAACAGGAAACCTTAACACCGGGGAGCTGTTTTTT; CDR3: CASSPTGNLNTGELFF
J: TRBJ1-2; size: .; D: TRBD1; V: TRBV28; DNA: TGTGCCAGCGAACTCTCCGGGACAGGGGTCGGCTACACCTTC; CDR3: CASELSGTGVGYTF
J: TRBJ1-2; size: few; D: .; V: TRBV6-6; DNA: TGTGCCAGCAGTTACCCGCGACAGGTTAACTATGGCTACACCTTC; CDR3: CASSYPRQVNYGYTF
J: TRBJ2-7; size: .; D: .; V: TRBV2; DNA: TGTGCCAGCACTTCCCTCCCGGGGTCCGAGCAGTACTTC; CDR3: CASTSLPGSEQYF
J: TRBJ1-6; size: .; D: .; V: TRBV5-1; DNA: TGCGCCAGCAGCTTGGTAGGCAGGGAATATTCACCCCTCCACTTT; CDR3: CASSLVGREYSPLHF
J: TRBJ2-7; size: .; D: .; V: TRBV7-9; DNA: TGTGCCAGCAGCGCGGTCAGGGGTTCTACCTCCTACGAGCAGTACTTC; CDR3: CASSAVRGSTSYEQYF
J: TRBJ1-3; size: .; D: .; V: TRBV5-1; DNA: TGCGCCAGCAGCTTGAGTGACAGGTTTGGAAACACCATATATTTT; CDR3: CASSLSDRFGNTIYF
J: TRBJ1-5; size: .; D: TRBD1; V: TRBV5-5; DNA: TGTGCCAGCAGCCCCAGACAGGGTGGGGGCAATCAGCCCCAGCATTTT; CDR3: CASSPRQGGGNQPQHF
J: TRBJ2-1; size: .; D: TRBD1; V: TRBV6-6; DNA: TGTGCCAGCAGCCGAGACAGGGGCGATGAGCAGTTCTTC; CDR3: CASSRDRGDEQFF
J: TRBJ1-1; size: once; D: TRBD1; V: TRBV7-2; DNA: TGTGCCAGCAGCTTCGCCGGGACAGCAAACACTGAAGCTTTCTTT; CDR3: CASSFAGTANTEAFF
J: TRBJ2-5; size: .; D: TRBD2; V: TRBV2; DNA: TGTGCCAGCAGTCGTAAACTAGCGGGAGAAGAGACCCAGTACTTC; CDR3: CASSRKLAGEETQYF
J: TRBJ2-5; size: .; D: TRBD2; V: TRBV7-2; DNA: TGTGCCAGCAGCCCCGGGACTAGCGGTCAAGAGACCCAGTACTTC; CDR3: CASSPGTSGQETQYF
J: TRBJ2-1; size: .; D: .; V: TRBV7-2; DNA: TGTGCCAGCAGCCCCATACGTCTAGGTACTGAGCAGTTCTTC; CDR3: CASSPIRLGTEQFF
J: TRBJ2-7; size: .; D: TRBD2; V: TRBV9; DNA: TGTGCCAGCAGCGAGACTAGCGGGAGGTCTGGGACCTACGAGCAGTACTTC; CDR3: CASSETSGRSGTYEQYF
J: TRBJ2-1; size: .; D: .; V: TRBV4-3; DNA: TGCGCCAGCAGCCAAGTAGGGACAAAATACAATGAGCAGTTCTTC; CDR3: CASSQVGTKYNEQFF
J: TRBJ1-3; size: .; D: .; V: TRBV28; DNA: TGTGCCAGCAGTCCCCTGGGGCTGGGCCCCAACTCTGGAAACACCATATATTTT; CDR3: CASSPLGLGPNSGNTIYF
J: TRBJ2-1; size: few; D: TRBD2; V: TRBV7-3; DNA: TGTGCCAGCAGCTTACGGGGGACTAGCCAATACAATGAGCAGTTCTTC; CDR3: CASSLRGTSQYNEQFF
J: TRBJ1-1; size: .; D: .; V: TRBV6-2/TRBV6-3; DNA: TGTGCCAGCAGTTACAAGGGGTACACTGAAGCTTTCTTT; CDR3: CASSYKGYTEAFF
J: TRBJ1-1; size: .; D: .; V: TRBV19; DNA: TGTGCCAGTAGTATACGGCGGGGGAACACTGAAGCTTTCTTT; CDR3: CASSIRRGNTEAFF
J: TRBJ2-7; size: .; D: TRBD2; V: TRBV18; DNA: TGTGCCAGCTCACCAACTAGCGTCCACGAGCAGTACTTC; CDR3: CASSPTSVHEQYF
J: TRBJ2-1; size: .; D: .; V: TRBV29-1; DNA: TGCAGCGTTGAAGATGGGGGGACGAGGGCCTACAATGAGCAGTTCTTC; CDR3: CSVEDGGTRAYNEQFF
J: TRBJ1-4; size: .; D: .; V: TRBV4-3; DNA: TGCGCCAGCAGCCAAGCCATAGGGGCGAATGAAAAACTGTTTTTT; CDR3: CASSQAIGANEKLFF
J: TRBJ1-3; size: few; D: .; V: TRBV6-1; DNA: TGTGCCAGCAGTGAGGGGACAGGAAACACCATATATTTT; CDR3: CASSEGTGNTIYF
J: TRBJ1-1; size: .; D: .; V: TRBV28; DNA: TGTGCCAGCAGTTTGACGGGAGGGACTGAAGCTTTCTTT; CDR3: CASSLTGGTEAFF
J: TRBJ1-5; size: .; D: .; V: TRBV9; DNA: TGTGCCAGCAGCGGCGGGAGCAATCAGCCCCAGCATTTT; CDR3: CASSGGSNQPQHF
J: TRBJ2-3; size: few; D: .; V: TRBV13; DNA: TGTGCCAGCAGCCCTTCCCCCACAGATACGCAGTATTTT; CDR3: CASSPSPTDTQYF
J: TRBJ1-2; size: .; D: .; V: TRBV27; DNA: TGTGCCAGCAGCCGGTCGCTTAACTATGGCTACACCTTC; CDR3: CASSRSLNYGYTF
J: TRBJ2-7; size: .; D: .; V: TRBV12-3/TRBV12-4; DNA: TGTGCCAGCAGTTTAGCTAGATACGAGCAGTACTTC; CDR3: CASSLARYEQYF
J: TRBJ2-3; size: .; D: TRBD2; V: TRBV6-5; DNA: TGTGCCAGCAGACTAGGGCTAGCGGGTACTTATGCGCAGTATTTT; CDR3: CASRLGLAGTYAQYF
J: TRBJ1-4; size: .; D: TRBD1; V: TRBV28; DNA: TGTGCCAGCAGGGGGACAGTGGGCGCCACAACTAATGAAAAACTGTTTTTT; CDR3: CASRGTVGATTNEKLFF
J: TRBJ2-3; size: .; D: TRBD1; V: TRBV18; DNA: TGTGCCAGCTCACCACCGCCGACAGGGGGCATAGATACGCAGTATTTT; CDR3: CASSPPPTGGIDTQYF
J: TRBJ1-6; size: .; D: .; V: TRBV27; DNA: TGTGCCAGCAGTTTTACAGGATCAAATTCACCCCTCCACTTT; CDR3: CASSFTGSNSPLHF
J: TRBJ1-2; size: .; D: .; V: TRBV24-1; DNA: TGTGCCACCAGCGTCTACAAGCGGTATGGCTACACCTTC; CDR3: CATSVYKRYGYTF
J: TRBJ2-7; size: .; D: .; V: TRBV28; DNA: TGTGCCAGCACATCCCTGGCGGAAAGCTACGAGCAGTACTTC; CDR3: CASTSLAESYEQYF
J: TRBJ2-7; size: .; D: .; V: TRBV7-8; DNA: TGTGCCAGCAGCTTAGCCGGGACACTAATCTACGAGCAGTACTTC; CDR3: CASSLAGTLIYEQYF
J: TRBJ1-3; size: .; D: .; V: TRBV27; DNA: TGTGCCAGCAGTTTATCCTACCAAGCTGGAAACACCATATATTTT; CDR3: CASSLSYQAGNTIYF
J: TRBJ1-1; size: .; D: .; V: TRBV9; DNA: TGTGCCAGCAGCCGGTTAGACACTGAAGCTTTCTTT; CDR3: CASSRLDTEAFF
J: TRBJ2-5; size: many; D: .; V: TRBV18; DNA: TGTGCCAGCTCACCAGGAGGAGGGGAAGAGACCCAGTACTTC; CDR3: CASSPGGGEETQYF